This T cell receptor beta chain originates from a study of CD8 T cells in ankylosing spondylitis. Study-level findings and limits: Disease-linked clones were found to be CD8+ and relatively rare in peripheral blood. Several of the motif variants were reported before in synovial fluid and blood from reactive arthritis. A motif in TCR beta, a set of roughly 8 highly homologous variants, appeared characteristic of ankylosing spondylitis blood. In ankylosing spondylitis patients, matched synovial fluid reportedly showed significant enrichment of disease-linked clones.

As regards this clonotype: Its matching antigen is unknown.

Trimming pared 5 bases from V and 3 bases from J, leaving 14 bases between. The length of the CDR3 is 15 residues. Per germline, CDR1 MGHDK and CDR2 SYGVNS. TCRdb ran MiXCR on the 5' RACE reads and lists one entry per CDR3 protein. Here the sample spans about 540,000 distinct CDR3 sequences, 10% to 15% being singletons. The chain recombines TRBV25-1 with TRBJ2-1; a possible D gene is TRBD2 (7 bases). The material sequenced was blood, either unsorted or a sorted T cell fraction (not recorded which). This receptor was taken from a male donor with ankylosing spondylitis. CDR3 region: CASSPGGLRYNEQFF. The CDR3 nucleotides read TGTGCCAGCAGTCCGGGGGGCCTGCGCTACAATGAGCAGTTCTTC.